A selection of T cell receptor beta chains follows, all from one sample in a study of blood T cell repertoires in COVID-19. The method was immunoSEQ multiplex PCR; TCRdb's version includes in-frame clones alone and lacks a portion of them. The sample contains around 290,000 clones, 88% of which appear only once. Sequenced sample: PBMCs or T cells enriched from blood (not recorded which). These receptors were collected from a woman aged 55-70 years in a cohort exposed to, infected with or recovered from COVID-19 (not recorded which). The CDR3 runs from the conserved cysteine through the conserved F or W. A D gene is named only where the DNA matches it firmly. Expanded clones are given a class, and other clones once, few, many or no size at all.

j_gene | v_gene | d_gene | abundance | CDR3nt | CDR3aa
TRBJ1-6 | TRBV28 | . | . | TGTGCCAGCAGCCTTGGGGGGGGTCCCTATAATTCACCCCTCCACTTT | CASSLGGGPYNSPLHF
TRBJ2-7 | TRBV7-9 | TRBD1 | . | TGTGCCAGCAGCTTCGGACAGGGTTACGAGCAGTACTTC | CASSFGQGYEQYF
TRBJ2-4 | TRBV10-2 | . | once | TGCGCCAGCAGTGAGTCGGAGAGTCTAGCCAAAAACATTCAGTACTTC | CASSESESLAKNIQYF
TRBJ2-7 | TRBV18 | . | few | TGTGCCAGCTCATTTCGCGGCGATTCCTACGAGCAGTACTTC | CASSFRGDSYEQYF
TRBJ2-4 | TRBV11-3 | TRBD1 | . | TGTGCCAGCAGCCCCACTGTCCGGGACAGTTCCGTGACAGCCAAAAACATTCAGTACTTC | CASSPTVRDSSVTAKNIQYF
TRBJ1-1 | TRBV28 | TRBD1 | . | TGTGCCAGCAGTTCAGGGGGAACAGGGCGCTTAACCCATTTCACTGAAGCTTTCTTT | CASSSGGTGRLTHFTEAFF
TRBJ2-7 | TRBV6-6 | TRBD2 | few | TGTGCCAGCAGTTACACTAGCGGCGCCTACGAGCAGTACTTC | CASSYTSGAYEQYF
TRBJ2-7 | TRBV28 | TRBD1 | . | TGTGCCAGCAGTTTATGGGGGACAGGGACCTACGAGCAGTACTTC | CASSLWGTGTYEQYF
TRBJ2-1 | TRBV7-6 | TRBD2 | . | TGTGCCAGCAGCTTAGAAGGACTAGCGGGATCTGAGCAGTTCTTC | CASSLEGLAGSEQFF
TRBJ1-6 | TRBV14 | . | many | TGTGCCAGCAGCCCTAGACGGGGAATTTCAAATAATTCACCCCTCCACTTT | CASSPRRGISNNSPLHF
TRBJ2-7 | TRBV6-5 | TRBD1 | . | TGTGCCAGTTCCCGTGACAGGGTTGGCTACGAGCAGTACTTC | CASSRDRVGYEQYF
TRBJ1-2 | TRBV28 | . | . | TGTGCCATAAAAATGGGACTTGCTAACTATGGCTACACCTTC | CAIKMGLANYGYTF
TRBJ2-1 | TRBV14 | TRBD2 | . | TGTGCCAGCAGCCAAGAGTCGGGGGGGGCCTACTACAATGAGCAGTTCTTC | CASSQESGGAYYNEQFF
TRBJ2-2 | TRBV7-3 | TRBD1 | . | TGTGCCAGCAGCTTATCCGGTGGGCAGGGGGACACCGGGGAGCTGTTTTTT | CASSLSGGQGDTGELFF
TRBJ1-6 | TRBV28 | . | few | TGTGCCAGCAGTTTGCCCCCTAATAATTCACCCCTCCACTTT | CASSLPPNNSPLHF
TRBJ2-7 | TRBV5-8 | . | once | TGTGCCAGCAGCTTGTTGCAGGGACTGGACGAGCAGTACTTC | CASSLLQGLDEQYF
TRBJ2-7 | TRBV10-3 | TRBD2 | few | TGTGCCATCAGTGACCCCGGACTAGCGGGGGCCTACGAGCAGTACTTC | CAISDPGLAGAYEQYF
TRBJ2-1 | TRBV7-3 | . | . | TGTGCCAGCAGCTTAAATCGTAATAGCGGATTTTACAATGAGCAGTTCTTC | CASSLNRNSGFYNEQFF
TRBJ2-2 | TRBV24-1 | . | . | TGTGCCACCAGTGAGGGGGGTAAGAACACCGGGGAGCTGTTTTTT | CATSEGGKNTGELFF
TRBJ2-2 | TRBV28 | TRBD1 | . | TGTGCCAGCAGTTCACTAACCGGGACAGTTTCGAACACCGGGGAGCTGTTTTTT | CASSSLTGTVSNTGELFF
TRBJ2-7 | TRBV27 | . | . | TGTGCCAGCAGTTCTCAACCTACCTCCTACGAGCAGTACTTC | CASSSQPTSYEQYF
TRBJ2-1 | TRBV7-3 | TRBD2 | . | TGTGCCAGCAGCGCAAGCGGGAGCTCCTACAATGAGCAGTTCTTC | CASSASGSSYNEQFF
TRBJ2-7 | TRBV6-5 | TRBD1 | once | TGTGCCAGCAGAGTGACAGGGCACTCCTACGAGCAGTACTTC | CASRVTGHSYEQYF
TRBJ1-2 | TRBV4-2 | . | few | TGTGCCAGCAGCCAAGATAGCGGTCAGGTCGGCTATGGCTACACCTTC | CASSQDSGQVGYGYTF
TRBJ2-7 | TRBV4-3 | TRBD2 | . | TGCGCCAGCAGCCCGGGGACTAGCGGCCTCTACGAGCAGTACTTC | CASSPGTSGLYEQYF
TRBJ2-7 | TRBV10-3 | TRBD2 | . | TGTGCCACCCTAGACGGGGGGTGGAGGGAGCAGTACTTC | CATLDGGWREQYF
TRBJ1-4 | TRBV28 | . | . | TGTGCCAGCAGTTTAAGGGGAAAACTGTTTTTT | CASSLRGKLFF
TRBJ2-7 | TRBV5-1 | TRBD2 | . | TGCGCCAGCAGCTTGGTACTAGCGGGCGAGCAGTACTTC | CASSLVLAGEQYF
TRBJ2-3 | TRBV27 | . | . | TGTGCCAGCAGTCTATCCCACAGGGACACAACGCAGTATTTT | CASSLSHRDTTQYF
TRBJ2-2 | TRBV23-1 | . | . | TGCGCCAGCAGTACGACAGAAAAGAACACCGGGGAGCTGTTTTTT | CASSTTEKNTGELFF
TRBJ2-1 | TRBV29-1 | TRBD2 | . | TGCAGCGTTGAAGGGCGGACTAGCGGGTCCTACAATGAGCAGTTCTTC | CSVEGRTSGSYNEQFF
TRBJ2-1 | TRBV27 | . | . | TGTGCCAGCAGTTTATCGACTACCCATGAGCAGTTCTTC | CASSLSTTHEQFF
TRBJ1-1 | TRBV18 | TRBD1 | . | TGTGCCAGCTCACCAGGGACAGGGCTTCTGAACACTGAAGCTTTCTTT | CASSPGTGLLNTEAFF
TRBJ1-2 | TRBV7-2 | TRBD1 | . | TGTGCCAGCAGCCCGAGACAGGGGAATCATGGCTACACCTTC | CASSPRQGNHGYTF
TRBJ2-2 | TRBV7-2 | . | . | TGTGCCAGCAGCTTAAGACAGAAAGTAGCGAACACCGGGGAGCTGTTTTTT | CASSLRQKVANTGELFF
TRBJ1-1 | TRBV24-1 | TRBD1 | . | TGTGCCACCAGTGATCCAGGGGGCCTGAACACTGAAGCTTTCTTT | CATSDPGGLNTEAFF
TRBJ2-5 | TRBV7-9 | . | . | TGTGCCAGCAGCTTAGGAGGGGGACACACGATGTACCAAGAGACCCAGTACTTC | CASSLGGGHTMYQETQYF